The present entry profiles one T cell receptor (beta chain) with its context. What this receptor recognizes is not known. Base qualities were left out, and no much larger clone turns up one base away. The cohort was made up of 650 to 700 healthy bone marrow donors. All cohort members were sampled while nominally healthy, although unrecorded immune exposures were likely present. The donor was CMV seronegative and belonged to the group of 350 to 400 seronegative cohort members. Each donor provided a peripheral blood sample, and peripheral blood mononuclear cells were used for TCR beta sequencing. Genomic DNA was extracted from the blood cell samples with the Qiagen DNeasy Blood Extraction Kit. The library was made by the immunoSEQ multiplex PCR assay. For the multiplex PCR, a mixture combining 60 forward primers for TCR Vbeta segments and 13 reverse primers for TCR Jbeta segments was used. The CDR3 region of rearranged TCR beta genes was amplified from genomic DNA with a multiplex PCR assay. On the Illumina HiSeq System, the amplified TCR beta libraries were sequenced as 87-base-pair reads. On the authors' methods: In a later analysis, tens of millions of unique TCR beta chains were counted across the 650 to 750 repertoires, and roughly 11 million of these chains were shared by at least two donors. Raw reads were error-corrected and collapsed into unique sequences by a nearest-neighbor algorithm in which closely related sequences were merged to remove PCR and sequencing errors. Alignment of CDR3 sequences to IMGT reference sequences was used to assign V, D and J gene segments. Each retained sequence needed at least a six-nucleotide match to both a V gene segment and a J gene segment. Rearrangements were called productive when the CDR3 lacked stop codons and stayed in frame with V and J; all others were non-productive. Following IMGT convention, CDR3 was defined as the stretch from the second conserved V-encoded cysteine up to the conserved J-encoded phenylalanine. Sequences without an unambiguous match to a single V gene segment were excluded from the earlier analysis of over 500 of the donors. An earlier analysis of some 500 of the donors classified V segments as functional when productive rearrangements were above 56.7% and as segregating when the standard deviation between donors was above 5%. A statistical classification framework was built for diagnosing cytomegalovirus status from the catalog of TCR beta chain sequences. A later analysis assigned V and J genes by comparing TCR nucleotide sequences with IMGT/GENE-DB human TR gene sequences. Using the TCRdist pipeline, a later analysis assigned CDR3 sequences along with most-parsimonious VDJ recombination scenarios. In a later analysis, each TCR beta chain was defined by its CDR3 amino acid sequence together with its V-gene family, and reads without a unique V-gene family were excluded. In a later analysis, 500 to 700 highly shared, low-generation-probability nucleotide sequences were removed to address suspected cross-contamination and a sequencing artifact. In a later analysis, a clonal expansion index was calculated for each public chain from normalized within-repertoire ranks of inferred template counts. In a later analysis, generation probabilities were computed using a VDJ recombination model fitted to out-of-frame rearrangements, and the results were checked against IGoR. In a later analysis, TCR-TCR, TCR-HLA and TCR-CMV co-occurrence was scored with hypergeometric tests, and a repertoire-size bias correction was applied to TCR pairs. False discovery rates were estimated in a later analysis by permuting HLA or CMV assignments 20 times. A later analysis grouped co-occurring TCRs with DBSCAN, adding TCRdist sequence similarity when clustering within HLA-allele-positive subsets. Repertoires with fewer than 30,000 or more than 120,000 public chains, plus five repertoires with anomalous nucleotide sharing, were excluded from co-occurrence clustering. TCRdb retrieved this table from immuneACCESS and kept in-frame rearrangements only. Not all clones are present; in checked studies, unresolved V genes account for under half, and no reason is known for the remainder. Clonal size and the V and J genes are those of that table, whereas D and trimming came from the DNA. The sample table records around 110,000 clones; 76% of these occur just once. Of the sample, less than 2.5% falls within the top ten clones.

The junction shows trimming of 4 bases on V and 7 bases on J, and the gene matches do not reach 4 bases of it. The germline V gene encodes CDR1 MNHEY and CDR2 SMNVEV (reference sequence). The CDR3 runs 13 residues from the cysteine to the phenylalanine. Here the CDR3 DNA is all that survives: 39 bases in frame from base 1. This entry belongs to a study of cytomegalovirus exposure and HLA in healthy donors (dated by TCRdb to 2015 to 2018). In terms of the full investigation: In an earlier analysis of under 750 of the donors, around 290 Gb of sequence data and about 110 million unique TCR beta sequences from roughly 200 million T cells were reported. An early release that covered several hundred HLA-typed donors contained about 300 gigabases of sequencing data and about 84 million unique TCR sequences. The genetic ancestry cluster associated with self-reported Caucasian donors included about 81% of the 350 to 500 genotyped donors. The aim of the study was to test whether cataloging public T cell receptors could identify signatures of past pathogen exposure. The T cell repertoires of 666 subjects were profiled by immunosequencing and related to cytomegalovirus serostatus. In addition to the first cohort of approximately 650 subjects, a separate validation cohort of about 120 different subjects was used. The study combined high-throughput TCR immunosequencing, statistical association of individual TCRs with disease status, and machine learning to predict cytomegalovirus infection status. In a later analysis, previously published TCR beta repertoires from fewer than 750 donors were re-analyzed and high-resolution HLA genotyping was added so that TCR occurrence patterns could be studied. Rather than drawing on any new phenotypic data, the later analysis identified candidate immune exposures from TCR beta sequences and the way those sequences occurred across donors. To decide whether each TCR beta V gene segment behaved as functional or pseudogenic, an earlier analysis of 587 of the donors relied on high-throughput TCR beta sequencing. Donor age, sex, ethnicity and CMV serostatus were collected together with the repertoire data. Genome-wide SNP genotypes for about 65% of the 666 donors were used in a later genetic analysis, which treated that subset as a discovery cohort. All discovery cohort repertoires had been generated on a single sequencing platform. Class I and class II HLA loci were covered by the typing at four-digit resolution. The number of typed donors differed by locus: about 620-630 for A, B, C, DRB1 and DQB1; 500 to 550 for DQA1; 606 for DPA1; and around 450 for DPB1. Several DR-DQ haplotypes were handled as single units for association and clustering, since linkage in the cohort was strong. Among roughly 400 genotyped donors of the cohort, an average of roughly 230,000 unique TCR beta nucleotide sequences was sequenced per donor, of which about 18% were non-productive. General study outcomes and caveats: Because HLA typing was missing for some donors at each locus, association tests included only the typed subset. A further reported finding was that TCR beta sequences accurately predicted the HLA-A and HLA-B alleles for most subjects in the first cohort. An association between a missense DCLRE1C variant and V-gene and J-gene trimming of TCR beta chains was found in a later genetic analysis and replicated in an independent cohort. CMV serostatus was the only immune exposure information available for the cohort. A total of around 150 TCR beta chains were listed by the study as associated with cytomegalovirus. In a later analysis, several top co-occurrence clusters were reported to appear linked to parvovirus B19, influenza, CMV and Epstein-Barr virus. According to a later genetic analysis, donors in an Asian-associated ancestry cluster had fewer N-insertions in productive TCRs than the approximately 690-donor mean. In a later analysis, the rate of TCR association differed among HLA loci, with DRB1 alleles having the most associated TCRs and HLA-C alleles having the fewest. Most TCR sequences were observed very rarely across donors, whereas some public TCRs were present in many individuals. In a later analysis, most CMV-associated TCR beta chains were found to appear HLA-restricted, with HLA associations seemingly driven largely by CMV exposure. In both the original and validation cohorts, the classifier was reported to diagnose cytomegalovirus status with high specificity and sensitivity. Linkage disequilibrium might explain the correlated functional status among segregating V segments, but an unknown experimental factor could not be ruled out. Roughly uniform sequencing depth across donors was assumed in presence/absence analyses, although this assumption may not hold. Strong co-occurrence of HLA alleles, especially DR and DQ, made assigning TCR associations to individual alleles difficult. In a later analysis, HLA-associated TCR beta chains were found to be more clonally expanded and to have lower generation probabilities than equally common non-associated chains. Some IMGT-functional V segments, including TRBV6-2 and TRBV6-3, could not be distinguished by the 87-base-pair reads and were therefore excluded. In vitro tests confirmed that a few of the cytomegalovirus-associated TCR beta chains recognize cytomegalovirus antigens. In an earlier analysis of 587 of the donors, most TCR beta V segments appeared in productive rearrangements about 90% or about 30% of the time, broadly matching IMGT annotations. A group of highly shared sequence variants was considered likely to be a technical artifact of the sequencing pipeline. Approximately 18 rarely observed V segments, including chromosome 9 orphons, were excluded from the earlier analysis of about 600 of the donors because counts were too low. Specific HLA alleles were associated with 15,000 to 20,000 TCR beta sequences at a false discovery rate of 0.05 in a later analysis. The cohort was sequenced for TCR beta chains only, and without alpha or paired-chain data the features that could be detected were limited. The authors suggested that the approach could potentially be extended to other disease states and immunological phenotypes.

This receptor chain uses TRBV27 and TRBJ1-2, with 9 junctional bases fitting TRBD1. The sample taken for sequencing was PBMCs. This sequence was found in a man younger than 30 in good health and CMV-seronegative. The nucleotides are TGTGCCAGCAGTTCGACAGGGGGGTTTGGCTACACCTTC. Its protein reads: CASSSTGGFGYTF.